This TCR beta chain appears in the sequencing data of a study of T-cell reconstitution after alpha-beta-depleted transplantation in children. Study results and limitations: By one year post-transplant, T-cell counts and diversity largely arose from T cells that were newly produced.

Germline assignment: CDR1 SGHAT and CDR2 FQDESV (reference sequence). The ends were cut back, 2 bases at V and 8 bases at J, with 15 bases in the middle. The CDR3 runs to 14 residues. A library of TCRbeta sequences, prepared with unique molecular identifiers, was generated. In TCRdb, the PCR reads were re-called with MiXCR into one record per CDR3 protein. Among hundreds of thousands of distinct CDR3 sequences, roughly 24% were seen once, and the ten largest hold 13% to 15%. Comments on this clonotype: Its target is not known.

Material: PBMCs, mostly from graft donor cells, obtained 360 days after TCRalphabeta/CD19-depleted stem cell transplant. The chain uses TRBV11-1 and TRBJ1-1, with D perhaps TRBD1 (6 bases). The origin of this receptor is a boy in the first two years of life who had a stem cell transplant for acute myeloid leukemia, so the T cells may come from the graft donor. This CDR3 reads CASSLMRGWQEAFF. The CDR3 DNA is TGTGCCAGCAGCTTAATGAGGGGGTGGCAGGAAGCTTTCTTT.